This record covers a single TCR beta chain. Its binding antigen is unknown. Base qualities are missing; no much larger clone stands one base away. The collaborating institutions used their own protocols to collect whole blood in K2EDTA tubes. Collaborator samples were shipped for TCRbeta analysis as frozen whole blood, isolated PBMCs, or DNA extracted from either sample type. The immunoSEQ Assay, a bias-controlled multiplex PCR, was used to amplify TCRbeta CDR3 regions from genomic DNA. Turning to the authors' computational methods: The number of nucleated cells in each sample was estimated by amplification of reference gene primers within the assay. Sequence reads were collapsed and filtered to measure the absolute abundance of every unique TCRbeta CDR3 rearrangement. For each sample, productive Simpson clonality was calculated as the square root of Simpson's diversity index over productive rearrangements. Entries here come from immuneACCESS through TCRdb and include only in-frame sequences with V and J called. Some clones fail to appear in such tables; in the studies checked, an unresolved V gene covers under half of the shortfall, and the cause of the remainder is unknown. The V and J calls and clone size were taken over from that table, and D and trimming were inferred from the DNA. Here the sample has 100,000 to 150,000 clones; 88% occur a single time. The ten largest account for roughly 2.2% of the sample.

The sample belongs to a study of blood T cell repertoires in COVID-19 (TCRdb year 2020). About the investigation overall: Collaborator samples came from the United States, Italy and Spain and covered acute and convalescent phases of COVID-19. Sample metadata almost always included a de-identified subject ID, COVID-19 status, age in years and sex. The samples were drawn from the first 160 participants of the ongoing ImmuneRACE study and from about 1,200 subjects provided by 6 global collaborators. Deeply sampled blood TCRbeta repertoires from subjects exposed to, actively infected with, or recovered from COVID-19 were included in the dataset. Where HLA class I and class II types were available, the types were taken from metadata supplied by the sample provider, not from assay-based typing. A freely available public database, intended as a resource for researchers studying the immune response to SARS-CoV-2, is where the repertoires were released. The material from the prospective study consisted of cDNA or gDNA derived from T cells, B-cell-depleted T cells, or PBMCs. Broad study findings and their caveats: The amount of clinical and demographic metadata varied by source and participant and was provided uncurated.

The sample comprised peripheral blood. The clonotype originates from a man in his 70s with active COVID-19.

The DNA sequence is as follows: TGCGCCAGCAGCTTGGGAGGGACAGCCTACGAGCAGTACTTC. Its coded protein is CASSLGGTAYEQYF. The rearranged segments are TRBV5-1 and TRBJ2-7, with 7 junctional bases fitting TRBD1. V is trimmed back by 0 bases and J by 2 bases, and the junction contains 2 bases that no gene match accounts for. CDR1 and CDR2, per the germline V gene, are SGHRS and YFSETQ. Inclusive of the bounding cysteine and phenylalanine, the CDR3 is 14 residues long. Here the CDR3 DNA is all that survives: 42 bases in frame from base 1. The full variable domain, with segments outside the CDR3 supplied by the reference TRBV5-1 and TRBJ2-7 proteins, appears as KAGVTQTPRYLIKTRGQQVTLSCSPISGHRSVSWYQQTPGQGLQFLFEYFSETQRNKGNFPGRFSGRQFSNSRSEMNVSTLELGDSALYLCASSLGGTAYEQYFGPGTRLTVT.